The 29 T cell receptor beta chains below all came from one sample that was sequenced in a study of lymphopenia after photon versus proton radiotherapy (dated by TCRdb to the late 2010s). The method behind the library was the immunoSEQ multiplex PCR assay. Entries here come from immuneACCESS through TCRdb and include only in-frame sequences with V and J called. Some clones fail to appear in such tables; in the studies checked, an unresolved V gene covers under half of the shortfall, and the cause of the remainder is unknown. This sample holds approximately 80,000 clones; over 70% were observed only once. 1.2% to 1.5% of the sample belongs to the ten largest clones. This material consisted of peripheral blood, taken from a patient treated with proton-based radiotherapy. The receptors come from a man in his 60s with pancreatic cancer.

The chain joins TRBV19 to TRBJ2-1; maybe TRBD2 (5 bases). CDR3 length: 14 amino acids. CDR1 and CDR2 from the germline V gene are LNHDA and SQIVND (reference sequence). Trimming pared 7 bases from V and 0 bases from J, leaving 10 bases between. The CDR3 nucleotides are TGTGCCAGTAATGTGGCGGGCTCCTACAATGAGCAGTTCTTC. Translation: CASNVAGSYNEQFF.

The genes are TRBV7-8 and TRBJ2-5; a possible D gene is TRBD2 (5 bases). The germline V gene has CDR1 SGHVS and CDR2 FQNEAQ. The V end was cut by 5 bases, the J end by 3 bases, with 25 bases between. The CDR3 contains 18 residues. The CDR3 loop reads CASSKTSGITGIKETQYF. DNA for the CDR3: TGTGCCAGCAGCAAAACTTCGGGGATCACCGGGATAAAAGAGACCCAGTACTTC.

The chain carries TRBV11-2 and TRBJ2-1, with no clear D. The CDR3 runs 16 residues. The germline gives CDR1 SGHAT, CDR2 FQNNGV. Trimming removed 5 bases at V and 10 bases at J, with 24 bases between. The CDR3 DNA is TGTGCCAGCAGCCTCCAACATGACTTTAGTGGCGACGAGCAGTTCTTC. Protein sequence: CASSLQHDFSGDEQFF. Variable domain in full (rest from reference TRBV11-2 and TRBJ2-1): EAGVAQSPRYKIIEKRQSVAFWCNPISGHATLYWYQQILGQGPKLLIQFQNNGVVDDSQLPKDRFSAERLKGVDSTLKIQPAKLEDSAVYLCASSLQHDFSGDEQFFGPGTRLTVL.

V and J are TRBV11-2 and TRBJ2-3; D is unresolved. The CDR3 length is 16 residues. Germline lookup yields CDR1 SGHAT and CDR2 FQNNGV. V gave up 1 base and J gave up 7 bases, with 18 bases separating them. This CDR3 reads CASSLGGYALGNTQYF. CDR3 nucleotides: TGTGCCAGCAGCTTAGGAGGTTATGCTCTAGGAAATACGCAGTATTTT.

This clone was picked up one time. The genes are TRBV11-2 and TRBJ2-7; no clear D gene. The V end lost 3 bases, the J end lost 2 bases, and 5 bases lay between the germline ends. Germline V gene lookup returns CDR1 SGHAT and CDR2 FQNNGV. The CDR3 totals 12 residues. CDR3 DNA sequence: TGTGCCAGCAGCTTGCTTCCCTACGAGCAGTACTTC. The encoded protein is CASSLLPYEQYF.

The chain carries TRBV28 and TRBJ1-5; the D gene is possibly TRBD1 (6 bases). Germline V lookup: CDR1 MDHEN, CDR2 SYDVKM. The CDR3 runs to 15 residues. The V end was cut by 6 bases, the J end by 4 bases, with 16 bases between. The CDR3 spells CASSPSPRGNQPQHF. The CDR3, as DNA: TGTGCCAGCAGCCCGTCTCCCAGGGGAAATCAGCCCCAGCATTTT.

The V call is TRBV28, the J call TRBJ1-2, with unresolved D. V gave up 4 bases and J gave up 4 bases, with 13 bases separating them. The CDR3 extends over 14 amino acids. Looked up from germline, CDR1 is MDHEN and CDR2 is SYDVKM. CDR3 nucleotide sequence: TGTGCCAGCAGTTGGCGTGGGCTAGGCTATGGCTACACCTTC. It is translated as CASSWRGLGYGYTF.

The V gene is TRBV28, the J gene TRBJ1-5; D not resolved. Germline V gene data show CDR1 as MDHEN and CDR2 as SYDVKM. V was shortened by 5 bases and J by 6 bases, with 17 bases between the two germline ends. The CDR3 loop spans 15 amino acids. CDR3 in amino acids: CASSPPGGGFQPQHF. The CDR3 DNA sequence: TGTGCCAGCAGTCCTCCTGGAGGTGGGTTTCAGCCCCAGCATTTT.

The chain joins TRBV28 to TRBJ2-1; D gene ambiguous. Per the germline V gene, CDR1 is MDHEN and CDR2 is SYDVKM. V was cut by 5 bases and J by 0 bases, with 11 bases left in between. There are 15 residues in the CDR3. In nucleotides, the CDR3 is TGTGCCAGCAGTAAGGTTACGAGCTCCTACAATGAGCAGTTCTTC. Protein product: CASSKVTSSYNEQFF. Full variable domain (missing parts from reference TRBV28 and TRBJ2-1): DVKVTQSSRYLVKRTGEKVFLECVQDMDHENMFWYRQDPGLGLRLIYFSYDVKMKEKGDIPEGYSVSREKKERFSLILESASTNQTSMYLCASSKVTSSYNEQFFGPGTRLTVL.

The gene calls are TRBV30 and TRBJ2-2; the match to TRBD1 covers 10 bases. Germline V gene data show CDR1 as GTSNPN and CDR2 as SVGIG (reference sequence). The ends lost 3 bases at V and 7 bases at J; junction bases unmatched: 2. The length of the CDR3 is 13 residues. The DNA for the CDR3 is TGTGCCTGGAGGGGACAGGGGTACGGGGAGCTGTTTTTT. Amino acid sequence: CAWRGQGYGELFF.

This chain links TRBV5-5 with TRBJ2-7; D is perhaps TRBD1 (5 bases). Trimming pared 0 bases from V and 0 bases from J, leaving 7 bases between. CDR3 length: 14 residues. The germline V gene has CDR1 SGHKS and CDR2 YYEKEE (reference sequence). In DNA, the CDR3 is TGTGCCAGCAGCTTGGGGACATCCTCCTACGAGCAGTACTTC. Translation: CASSLGTSSYEQYF.

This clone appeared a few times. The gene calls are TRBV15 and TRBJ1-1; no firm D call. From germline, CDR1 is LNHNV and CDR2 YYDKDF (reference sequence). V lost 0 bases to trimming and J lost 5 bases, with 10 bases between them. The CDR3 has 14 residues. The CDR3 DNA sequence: TGTGCCACCAGCAGAGATCTAGTACAAACTGAAGCTTTCTTT. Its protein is CATSRDLVQTEAFF.

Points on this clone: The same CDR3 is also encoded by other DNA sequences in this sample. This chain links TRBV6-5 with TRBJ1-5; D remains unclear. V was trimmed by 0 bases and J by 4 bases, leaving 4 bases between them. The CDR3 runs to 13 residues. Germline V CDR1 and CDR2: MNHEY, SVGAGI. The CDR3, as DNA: TGTGCCAGCAGTTACTCGGTTAATCAGCCCCAGCATTTT. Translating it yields CASSYSVNQPQHF.

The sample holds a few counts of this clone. CDR3 sequence reads: CASSLGDRVQETQYF. The CDR3 bases are TGTGCCAGCAGCTTAGGGGACAGGGTTCAAGAGACCCAGTACTTC. The rearrangement uses TRBV7-2 and TRBJ2-5; 9 nucleotides agree with TRBD1. The CDR3 runs to 15 residues. Trimming removed 1 base from V and 2 bases from J; junction bases left unmatched: 2. CDR1 is SGHTA and CDR2 is FQGNSA in the germline V gene.

CDR3 residues: CASSLSVASYEQYF. The CDR3 nucleotides read TGTGCCAGCAGCTTGTCGGTGGCCTCCTACGAGCAGTACTTC. The gene calls are TRBV7-2 and TRBJ2-7; D unclear. Trimming shortened V by 3 bases and J by 0 bases, and 9 bases separated the two germline ends. The CDR3 has 14 amino acids. Germline CDR1 and CDR2: SGHTA and FQGNSA.

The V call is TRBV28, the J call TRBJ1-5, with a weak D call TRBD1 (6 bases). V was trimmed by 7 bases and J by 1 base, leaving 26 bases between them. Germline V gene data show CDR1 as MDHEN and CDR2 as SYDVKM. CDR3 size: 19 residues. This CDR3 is CASNPYRGWGTESNQPQHF. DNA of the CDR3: TGTGCCAGCAACCCTTATAGGGGGTGGGGGACGGAGAGCAATCAGCCCCAGCATTTT.

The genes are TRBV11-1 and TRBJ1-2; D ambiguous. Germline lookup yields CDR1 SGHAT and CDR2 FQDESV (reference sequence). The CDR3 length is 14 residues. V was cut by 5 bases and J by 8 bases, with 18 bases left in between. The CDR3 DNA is TGTGCCAGCAGCCCCGACGGATCGGGATACGGCTACACCTTC. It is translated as CASSPDGSGYGYTF.

Here the CDR3 reads CASRNERQGSNQPQHF. CDR3 coding DNA: TGTGCCAGTAGGAATGAACGACAGGGGAGCAATCAGCCCCAGCATTTT. The rearrangement links TRBV19 to TRBJ1-5, with 8 bases lining up with TRBD1. Per the germline V gene, CDR1 is LNHDA and CDR2 is SQIVND (reference sequence). This CDR3 comprises 16 residues. V shed 6 bases, J shed 1 base, and the junction held 8 bases outside the gene matches.

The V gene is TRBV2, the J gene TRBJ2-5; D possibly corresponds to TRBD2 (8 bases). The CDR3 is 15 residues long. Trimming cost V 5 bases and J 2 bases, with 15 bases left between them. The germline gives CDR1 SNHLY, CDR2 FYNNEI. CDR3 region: CASSRQGLGQETQYF. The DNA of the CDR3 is TGTGCCAGCAGTAGACAGGGACTAGGACAAGAGACCCAGTACTTC.

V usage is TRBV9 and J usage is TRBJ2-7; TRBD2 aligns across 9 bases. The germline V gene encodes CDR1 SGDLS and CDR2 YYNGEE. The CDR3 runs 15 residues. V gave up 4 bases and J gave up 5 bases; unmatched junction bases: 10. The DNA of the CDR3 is TGTGCCAGCAGCACCTCGGGACTAGCTTCCGACGAGCAGTACTTC. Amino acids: CASSTSGLASDEQYF.

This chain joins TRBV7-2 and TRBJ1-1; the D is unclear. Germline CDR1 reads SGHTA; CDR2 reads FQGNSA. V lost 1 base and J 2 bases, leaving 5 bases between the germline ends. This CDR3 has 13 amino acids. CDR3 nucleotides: TGTGCCAGCAGCTTAGGGTTCAACACTGAAGCTTTCTTT. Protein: CASSLGFNTEAFF.

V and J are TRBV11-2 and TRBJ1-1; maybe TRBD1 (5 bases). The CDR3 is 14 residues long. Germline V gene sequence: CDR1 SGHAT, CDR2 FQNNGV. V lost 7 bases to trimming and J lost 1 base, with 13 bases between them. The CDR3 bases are TGTGCCAGCATCCCCGGACACGCGAACACTGAAGCTTTCTTT. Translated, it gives CASIPGHANTEAFF. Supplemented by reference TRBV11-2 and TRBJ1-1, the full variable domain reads EAGVAQSPRYKIIEKRQSVAFWCNPISGHATLYWYQQILGQGPKLLIQFQNNGVVDDSQLPKDRFSAERLKGVDSTLKIQPAKLEDSAVYLCASIPGHANTEAFFGQGTRLTVV.

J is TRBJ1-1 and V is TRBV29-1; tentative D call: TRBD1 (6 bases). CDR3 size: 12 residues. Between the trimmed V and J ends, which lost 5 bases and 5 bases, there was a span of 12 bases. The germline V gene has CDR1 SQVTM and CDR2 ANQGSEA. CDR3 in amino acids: CSVRAGVTEAFF. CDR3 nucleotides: TGCAGCGTTCGTGCAGGGGTAACTGAAGCTTTCTTT. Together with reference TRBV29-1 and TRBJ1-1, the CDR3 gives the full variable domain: SAVISQKPSRDICQRGTSLTIQCQVDSQVTMMFWYRQQPGQSLTLIATANQGSEATYESGFVIDKFPISRPNLTFSTLTVSNMSPEDSSIYLCSVRAGVTEAFFGQGTRLTVV.

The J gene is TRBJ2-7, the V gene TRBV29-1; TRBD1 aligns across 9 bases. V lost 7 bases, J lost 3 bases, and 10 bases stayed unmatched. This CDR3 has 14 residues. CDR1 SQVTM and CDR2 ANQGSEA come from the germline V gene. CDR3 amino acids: CSDKWDRAVYEQYF. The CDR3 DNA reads TGCAGCGACAAATGGGACAGGGCAGTCTACGAGCAGTACTTC.

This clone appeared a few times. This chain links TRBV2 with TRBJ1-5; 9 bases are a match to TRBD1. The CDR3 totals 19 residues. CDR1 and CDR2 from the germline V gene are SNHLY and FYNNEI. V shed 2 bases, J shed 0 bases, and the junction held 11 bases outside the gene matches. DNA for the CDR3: TGTGCCAGCAGTGAATTTACCGGGACAGGGACCTATAGCAATCAGCCCCAGCATTTT. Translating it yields CASSEFTGTGTYSNQPQHF.

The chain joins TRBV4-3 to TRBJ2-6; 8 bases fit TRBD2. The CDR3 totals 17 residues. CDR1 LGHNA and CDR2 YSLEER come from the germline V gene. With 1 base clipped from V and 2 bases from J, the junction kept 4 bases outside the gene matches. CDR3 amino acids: CASSQGTSQAGANVLTF. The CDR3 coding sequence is TGCGCCAGCAGCCAAGGGACTAGCCAGGCTGGGGCCAACGTCCTGACTTTC.

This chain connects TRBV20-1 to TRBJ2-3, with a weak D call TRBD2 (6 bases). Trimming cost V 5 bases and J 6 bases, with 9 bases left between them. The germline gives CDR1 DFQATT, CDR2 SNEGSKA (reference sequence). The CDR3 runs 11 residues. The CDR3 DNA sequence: TGCAGTGCTGAACGGGGGGATACGCAGTATTTT. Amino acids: CSAERGDTQYF.

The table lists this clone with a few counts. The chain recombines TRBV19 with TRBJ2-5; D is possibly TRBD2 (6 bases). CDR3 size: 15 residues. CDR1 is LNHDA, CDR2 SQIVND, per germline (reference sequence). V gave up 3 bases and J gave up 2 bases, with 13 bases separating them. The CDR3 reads CASSIGASVQETQYF. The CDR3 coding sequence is TGTGCCAGTAGTATCGGCGCTAGCGTGCAAGAGACCCAGTACTTC.

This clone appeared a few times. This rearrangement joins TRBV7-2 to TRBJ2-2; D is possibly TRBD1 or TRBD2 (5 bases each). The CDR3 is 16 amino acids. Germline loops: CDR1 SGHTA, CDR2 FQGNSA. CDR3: CASGAVGGLNTGELFF. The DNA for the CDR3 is TGTGCTTCCGGGGCGGTGGGCGGCCTGAACACCGGGGAGCTGTTTTTT.